This is a list of T cell receptor beta chains from one sample in a study of blood T cells in healthy people across ages. TCRdb re-analysed the 5' RACE reads in MiXCR, keeping a single row per CDR3 protein. This sample yields 700,000 to 950,000 distinct CDR3 sequences, of which roughly 44% are seen a single time; 20% to 25% belongs to the top ten. Sequenced sample: blood. These receptors all stem from a woman aged 55-70 years in good health. CDR3s include the opening cysteine and the closing phenylalanine or tryptophan. D genes are given only for firm matches. The size of a clone is reported for some rows only, either as once, few or many, or as a class for expanded clones.

>-|TRBJ2-2|TRBD1|TRBV7-2
TGTGCCAACAGCTTAGACAGGGTTGGATTCGGGGAGCTGTTTTTT
CANSLDRVGFGELFF
>once|TRBJ1-4|TRBD1|TRBV10-3
TGTGCCATCAGCCCGTCGGACAGGGAAATGGAAAAACTGTTTTTT
CAISPSDREMEKLFF
>-|TRBJ2-7|TRBD1|TRBV6-1
TGTGCCAGCCGCTTAACCGGGACAGGGGGCAACGAGCAGTACTTC
CASRLTGTGGNEQYF
>few|TRBJ2-5|-|TRBV7-2
TGTGCCAGCAGCTTAGTGCAGTGGGCCGAGACCCAGTACTTC
CASSLVQWAETQYF
>-|TRBJ2-5|TRBD2|TRBV7-2
TGTGCCAGCAGCTTAGTCCCTAGCGGGGAAGAGACCCAGTACTTC
CASSLVPSGEETQYF
>-|TRBJ2-7|TRBD2|TRBV20-1
TGCAGTGCTAGAGAAGCGGGGCGGGCCTCCTACGAGCAGTACTTC
CSAREAGRASYEQYF
>-|TRBJ2-3|-|TRBV4-2
TGTGCCAGCAGCCAAGAGGCTTTGACAGATACGCAGTATTTT
CASSQEALTDTQYF
>few|TRBJ1-1|-|TRBV6-6
TGTGCCAGCAGTTACTCGTCTGAAGCTTTCTTT
CASSYSSEAFF
>-|TRBJ1-1|-|TRBV6-5
TGTGCCAGCAGTTACCAGGGGCCGACGAGCACTGAAGCTTTCTTT
CASSYQGPTSTEAFF
>many|TRBJ2-1|TRBD2|TRBV29-1
TGCAGCGTTGAATGGACTAGCGGGATTAATGAGCAGTTCTTC
CSVEWTSGINEQFF
>-|TRBJ2-2|-|TRBV12-3/TRBV12-4
TGTGCCAGCAGGCCGCCGGGGAACACCGGGGAGCTGTTTTTT
CASRPPGNTGELFF
>-|TRBJ1-2|TRBD1|TRBV7-9
TGTGCCAGCAGCGTAGAAGGGGGCGGTGGCTACACCTTC
CASSVEGGGGYTF
>-|TRBJ2-1|TRBD2|TRBV10-1
TGCGCCAGCAGCTCGGGACTAGCGGGGCCCCCCGGGTTCTTC
CASSSGLAGPPGFF
>-|TRBJ2-1|-|TRBV5-6
TGTGCCAGCAGCTTGTCTGGGTACAATGAGCAGTTCTTC
CASSLSGYNEQFF
>-|TRBJ2-1|TRBD1|TRBV28
TGTGCCAGCGTAAACGAGGGACAGGGACGGAATGAGCAGTTCTTC
CASVNEGQGRNEQFF
>few|TRBJ2-5|TRBD2|TRBV12-3/TRBV12-4
TGTGCCAGCAGTCCCCTTTTGGGAGGGGAGGAGACCCAGTACTTC
CASSPLLGGEETQYF
>-|TRBJ1-2|TRBD1|TRBV29-1
TGCAGCGTGACCCGGGACAGTTTTACGTTTAACTATGGCTACACCTTC
CSVTRDSFTFNYGYTF
>-|TRBJ2-7|-|TRBV20-1
TGCAGTGCTGGCCCAAGGGACTGTGGCGAGCAGTACTTC
CSAGPRDCGEQYF
>-|TRBJ1-4|-|TRBV4-2
TGTGCCAGCAGCCAAGATCGTGGGGCTCGTGAAAAACTGTTTTTT
CASSQDRGAREKLFF
>-|TRBJ2-1|-|TRBV20-1
TGCAGTACTAGTGGCCAGGTCCGTTACAATGAGCAGTTCTTC
CSTSGQVRYNEQFF
>few|TRBJ2-5|TRBD1|TRBV6-5
TGTGCCAGCAGTTACTCCCCGGGGACAGGGCACCAAGAGACCCAGTACTTC
CASSYSPGTGHQETQYF
>few|TRBJ2-7|-|TRBV5-1
TGCGCCAGCAGCTTTAGTGGGGGATCCTACGAGCAGTACTTC
CASSFSGGSYEQYF
>few|TRBJ1-6|-|TRBV7-2
TGTGCCAGCACCTTGTTCGCCGACAGTAATTCACCCCTCCACTTT
CASTLFADSNSPLHF
>few|TRBJ1-5|-|TRBV9
TGTGCCAGCAGCCCCCGGGGAGGGGTTCAGCCCCAGCATTTT
CASSPRGGVQPQHF
>-|TRBJ1-4|-|TRBV4-2
TGTGCCAGCAGCCAAGGGGGCACGAGGCCCCCAAATGAAAAACTGTTTTTT
CASSQGGTRPPNEKLFF
>-|TRBJ1-2|-|TRBV6-6
TGTGCCAGCAGTGACGAAGGGAGGTATGGCTACACCTTC
CASSDEGRYGYTF
>few|TRBJ2-1|-|TRBV14
TGTGCCAGCAGCCACGGACTTACCAATGAGCAGTTCTTC
CASSHGLTNEQFF
>-|TRBJ2-7|-|TRBV4-1
TGCGCCAGCAGCCTAACAGAGGTCTACGAGCAGTACTTC
CASSLTEVYEQYF
>-|TRBJ2-1|-|TRBV20-1
TGCAGTGCTAGTGTTCGGGCCGGCGTCAATAGGAAAGAGACCCAGTTCTTC
CSASVRAGVNRKETQFF
>-|TRBJ1-2|-|TRBV6-2/TRBV6-3
TGTGCCAGCAGTTATGCGTTAAAGTGGCCAGTCGGAACAGATTCTCGCTATGGCTACATCTTC
CASSYALKWPVGTDSRYGYIF
>-|TRBJ2-1|-|TRBV12-5
TGTGCTAGTGGTATGCCGGAGCGGTACAATGAGCAGTTCTTC
CASGMPERYNEQFF
>many|TRBJ2-7|-|TRBV21-1
TGTGCCAGCAGCAAAAGCCGCCGGGACAGGGACTACGAGCAGTACTTC
CASSKSRRDRDYEQYF
>-|TRBJ2-1|-|TRBV11-1
TGTGCCAGCAGCTTACCTACGGATGAGCAGTTCTTC
CASSLPTDEQFF
>once|TRBJ2-7|TRBD1|TRBV20-1
TGCAGTGACCCGGGACAGCACTACGAGCAGTACTTC
CSDPGQHYEQYF
>few|TRBJ2-3|-|TRBV27
TGTGCCAGCAGTTCCCTCAGAACAGATACGCAGTATTTT
CASSSLRTDTQYF
>many|TRBJ2-3|-|TRBV29-1
TGCAGCGTTGATAACCAGGGACTTAAAACAGATACGCAGTATTTT
CSVDNQGLKTDTQYF
>few|TRBJ2-5|TRBD1|TRBV12-3/TRBV12-4
TGTGCCAGCAGTGCTAGACAGGGTGAGACCCAGTACTTC
CASSARQGETQYF
>many|TRBJ2-5|-|TRBV7-2
TGTGCCAGCAGCTTAGCGCAATGGGAAGAGACCCAGTACTTC
CASSLAQWEETQYF
>few|TRBJ2-5|TRBD1|TRBV6-5
TGTGCCAGCAGTTACTCGGGACAGACTGTAGAGACCCAGTACTTC
CASSYSGQTVETQYF
>-|TRBJ1-4|TRBD1|TRBV10-3
TGTGCCATCAGCACCGGGACAGTTAATGAAAAACTGTTTTTT
CAISTGTVNEKLFF
>-|TRBJ1-4|-|TRBV2
TGTGCCAGCAGTGAATTGGAGGGGCGAATGTTTTTT
CASSELEGRMFF
>once|TRBJ1-1|TRBD1|TRBV24-1
TGTGCCACCAGTGAGCGGACAGGCGGACTGCAGGAAGCTTTCTTT
CATSERTGGLQEAFF
>-|TRBJ2-1|TRBD2|TRBV27
TGTGCCAGCAGCGTAGCGGGGGGTTTCAATGAGCAGTTCTTC
CASSVAGGFNEQFF
>few|TRBJ2-7|-|TRBV7-9
TGTGCCAGCAGCTTAAGTACAGGGATAAACGAGCAGTACTTC
CASSLSTGINEQYF
>few|TRBJ1-1|-|TRBV10-3
TGTGCCATCAGTGGCACGGGGACGGTGAACACTGAAGCTTTCTTT
CAISGTGTVNTEAFF
>many|TRBJ2-3|TRBD2|TRBV7-2
TGTGCCAGCAGCGAACGCCCGGGACTAGCGGGAGGGCCCACAGATACGCAGTATTTT
CASSERPGLAGGPTDTQYF
>-|TRBJ1-4|-|TRBV29-1
TGCAGCGTGGCTTGGGGTGGCGGTAATGAAAAACTGTTTTTT
CSVAWGGGNEKLFF
>-|TRBJ2-5|-|TRBV2
TGTGCCAGCAGTGGGGACGCCGGCAATGAGCAGTACTTC
CASSGDAGNEQYF
>-|TRBJ2-1|-|TRBV7-3
TGTGCCAGCAGCTTGGGGCAGAACAACAATGAGCAGTTCTTC
CASSLGQNNNEQFF
>-|TRBJ2-7|-|TRBV12-3/TRBV12-4
TGTGCCAGCACTACCGGGACATCCTACGAGCAGTACTTC
CASTTGTSYEQYF
>-|TRBJ2-2|-|TRBV4-3
TGCGCCAGCAGCCAACAGGGGCGCAGGACCGGGGAGCTGTTTTTT
CASSQQGRRTGELFF
>-|TRBJ2-1|TRBD2|TRBV7-2
TGTGCCAGCAGCTCCCGACGAGCGGGAGGGTACAATGAGCAGTTCTTC
CASSSRRAGGYNEQFF
>once|TRBJ2-1|TRBD2|TRBV2
TGTGCCAGCAGCAACCTAGTTGGCGGGAGCTACAATGAGCAGTTCTTC
CASSNLVGGSYNEQFF
>many|TRBJ2-7|-|TRBV29-1
TGCAGCGTCGGGGGACAGTCCTACGAGCAGTACTTC
CSVGGQSYEQYF
>-|TRBJ2-5|-|TRBV24-1
TGTGCCACCAGTGAAAAAGGGCGAGAGACCCAGTACTTC
CATSEKGRETQYF